This T cell receptor beta chain came from a study of blood T cell repertoires in COVID-19. Profiled with immunoSEQ multiplex PCR; TCRdb holds only in-frame clones, not every one. Seen here are about 460,000 clones, 80% to 90% observed once, and the top ten hold 6.5% to 9.5%. V lost 5 bases and J 4 bases, leaving 13 bases between the germline ends. The CDR3 loop spans 14 amino acids. CDR1 is SGHTA, CDR2 FQGNSA, per germline. Cohorts were assigned according to the clinical history that participants reported. The TCR sequence derives from a woman aged 55-75 years who had recovered from COVID-19. The source material was PBMCs or T cells enriched from blood (not recorded which). The V and J genes are TRBV7-2 and TRBJ2-3; tentatively, D is TRBD1 (6 bases). CDR3 sequence: CASSRTARADTQYF. The CDR3 DNA is TGTGCCAGCAGCCGGACAGCCAGGGCAGATACGCAGTATTTT.